This TCR beta chain was found in a study of T-cell reconstitution after alpha-beta-depleted transplantation in children listed by TCRdb under 2016. About the investigation overall: Using TCR repertoire profiling, the study followed T-cell immune reconstitution in a quantitative way in children after TCRalphabeta/CD19-depleted allogeneic hematopoietic cell transplantation.

Points on this clonotype: Its specific antigen is unknown. This may stem from a read error, because a much larger clone lies one nucleotide away.

The CDR3 holds 15 amino acids from the cysteine to the phenylalanine. Only the CDR3 DNA stays, 45 bases, in frame from base 1. V loses 0 bases, J loses 2 bases, and the germline ends lie 8 bases apart. Sequences MNHEY (CDR1) and SVGAGI (CDR2) are obtained from the germline V gene. The library was obtained by PCR. The instrument given in TCRdb is Illumina HiSeq 2500. Molecular barcoding was employed in the preparation of TCR libraries, with unique molecular identifiers being used to normalize TCRbeta repertoire quantification. TCRdb took the public reads, trimmed them with fastp at Q25, ran MiXCR for clone calling and kept in-frame beta chains. Each entry is one CDR3 protein sequence, shown with its most common DNA and genes. Counted in this sample were about 270,000 distinct CDR3 sequences; almost 10% of them appeared once. Jointly, the top ten make up 9.5% to 13% of the sample.

This specimen consisted of PBMCs from the stem cell graft donor, obtained from the stem cell graft. The clonotype originates from a human donor who donated a stem cell graft to a child with SCID. The V gene is TRBV6-5 and the J gene is TRBJ2-1; the D region may be TRBD1 or TRBD2, each matching 5 bases equally. The CDR3 region has the sequence CASSYSGTPYNEQFF. The DNA sequence follows: TGTGCCAGCAGTTACTCAGGGACCCCCTACAATGAGCAGTTCTTC.